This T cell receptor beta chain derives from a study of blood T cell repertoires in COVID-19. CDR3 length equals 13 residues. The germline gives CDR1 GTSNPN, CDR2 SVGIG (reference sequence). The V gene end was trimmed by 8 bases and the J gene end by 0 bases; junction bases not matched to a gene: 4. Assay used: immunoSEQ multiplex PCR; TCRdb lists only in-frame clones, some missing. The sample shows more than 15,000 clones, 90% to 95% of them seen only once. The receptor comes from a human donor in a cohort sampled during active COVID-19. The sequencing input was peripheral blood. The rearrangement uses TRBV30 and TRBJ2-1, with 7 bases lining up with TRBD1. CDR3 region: CAGRTGSYNEQFF. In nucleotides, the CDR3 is TGTGCCGGAAGGACAGGCTCCTACAATGAGCAGTTCTTC.